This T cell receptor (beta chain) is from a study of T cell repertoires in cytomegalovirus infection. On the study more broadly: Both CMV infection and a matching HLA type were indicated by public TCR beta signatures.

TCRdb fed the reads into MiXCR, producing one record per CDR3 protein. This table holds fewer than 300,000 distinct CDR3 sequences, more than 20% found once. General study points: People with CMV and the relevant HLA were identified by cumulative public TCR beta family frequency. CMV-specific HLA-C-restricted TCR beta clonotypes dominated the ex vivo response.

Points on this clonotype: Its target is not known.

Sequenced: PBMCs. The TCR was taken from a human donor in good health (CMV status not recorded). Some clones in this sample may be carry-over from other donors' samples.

Here the CDR3 reads CSARGGQGAVYNEQFF. CDR3 coding DNA: TGCAGTGCTAGAGGAGGGCAGGGGGCTGTGTACAATGAGCAGTTCTTC. The V and J genes are TRBV20-1 and TRBJ2-1, with 8 bases that match TRBD1. Unmatched junction bases numbered 9, after V lost 1 base and J lost 4 bases. This CDR3 contains 16 residues. Germline V gives CDR1 DFQATT, CDR2 SNEGSKA (reference sequence).